This TCR beta chain originates from a study of beta chain features in type 1 diabetes. All of the isolated RNA was reverse transcribed, so expressed TCRB transcripts were sequenced. Libraries were prepared by immunoSEQ multiplex PCR; TCRdb keeps only in-frame clonotypes and omits some of them. The table includes roughly 50,000 clones, around 40% detected once. Study outcomes and limitations: TCRB CDR3s from Type 1 diabetes patients were moderately but significantly shorter in all four CD4+ subsets.

Note on this clone: The antigen is unknown.

J gave up 6 bases and V 5 bases, and 8 bases lay outside the gene matches. CDR1 and CDR2 from the germline V gene are MNHEY and SMNVEV (reference sequence). This CDR3 is built from 15 residues. What was sequenced was stem cell memory CD4+ T cells from blood. The clonotype comes from a man aged 25 to 40 with type 1 diabetes. This chain uses TRBV27 with TRBJ2-1; 9 nucleotides line up with TRBD1. The CDR3 DNA is TGTGCCAGCAGTCAGCCGGGACAGGGAACCAATGAGCAGTTCTTC. Protein product: CASSQPGQGTNEQFF.